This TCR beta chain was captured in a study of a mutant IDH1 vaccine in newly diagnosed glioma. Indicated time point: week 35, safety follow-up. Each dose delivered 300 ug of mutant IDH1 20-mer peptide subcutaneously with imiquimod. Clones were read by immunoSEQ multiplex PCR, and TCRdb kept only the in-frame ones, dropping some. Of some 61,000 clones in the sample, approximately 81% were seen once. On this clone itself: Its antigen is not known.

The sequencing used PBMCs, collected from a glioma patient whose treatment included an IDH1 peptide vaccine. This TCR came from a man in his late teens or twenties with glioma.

For the CDR3, the DNA is TGCAGCGTGTCGAACACTGAAGCTTTCTTT. Its protein product is CSVSNTEAFF. This chain joins TRBV29-1 and TRBJ1-1; no firm D call. Germline CDR1 reads SQVTM; CDR2 reads ANQGSEA. The CDR3 has 10 residues. The ends were cut back, 6 bases at V and 1 base at J, with 3 bases in the middle.